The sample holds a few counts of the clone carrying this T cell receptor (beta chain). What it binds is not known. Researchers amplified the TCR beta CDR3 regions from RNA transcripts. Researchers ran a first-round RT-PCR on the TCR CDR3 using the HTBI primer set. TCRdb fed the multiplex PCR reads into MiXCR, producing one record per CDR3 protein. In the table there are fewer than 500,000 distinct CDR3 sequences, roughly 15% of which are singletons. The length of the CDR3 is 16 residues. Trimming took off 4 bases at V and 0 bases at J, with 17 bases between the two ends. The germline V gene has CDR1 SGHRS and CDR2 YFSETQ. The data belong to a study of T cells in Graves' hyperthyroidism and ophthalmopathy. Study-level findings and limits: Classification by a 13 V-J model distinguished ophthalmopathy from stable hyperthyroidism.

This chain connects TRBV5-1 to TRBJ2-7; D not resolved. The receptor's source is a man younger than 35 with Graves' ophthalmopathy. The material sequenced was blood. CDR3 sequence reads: CASSPPPLRYSYEQYF. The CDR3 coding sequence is TGCGCCAGCAGCCCACCCCCTCTGCGATACTCCTACGAGCAGTACTTC. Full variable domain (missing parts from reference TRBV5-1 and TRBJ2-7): KAGVTQTPRYLIKTRGQQVTLSCSPISGHRSVSWYQQTPGQGLQFLFEYFSETQRNKGNFPGRFSGRQFSNSRSEMNVSTLELGDSALYLCASSPPPLRYSYEQYFGPGTRLTVT.